The sequence of this TCR beta chain was determined in a study of T cell repertoires in cytomegalovirus infection. Study overall: Public TCR beta signatures were indicative of both CMV infection and a matching HLA type.

This clonotype turned up a few times. V dropped 5 bases and J dropped 7 bases, with 15 bases sitting between them. CDR3 size: 14 residues. Using its own MiXCR run on the reads, TCRdb lists one record per CDR3 protein. The sample lists over 250,000 distinct CDR3 sequences, around 25% occurring once. The sequence was obtained from a human donor in good health (CMV status not recorded). Some clones in this sample may be carry-over from other donors' samples. Sequencing was carried out using PBMCs. The genes are TRBV12-3 or TRBV12-4 and TRBJ2-1; perhaps D is TRBD1 or TRBD2 (5 bases each). The CDR3 spells CASSPGTPGNEQFF. In DNA form, the CDR3 reads TGTGCCAGCAGTCCCGGGACCCCGGGGAATGAGCAGTTCTTC.